This entry features one TCR beta chain sequence. TCRdb called the RT-PCR reads again in MiXCR, with one record for every CDR3 protein. The data contain hundreds of thousands of distinct CDR3 sequences, about 37% of them singletons. The data stem from a study of patients and donors after allogeneic stem cell transplantation. The origin of this receptor is a human donor who was either an allogeneic HSCT recipient or a stem cell or donor lymphocyte infusion donor (not recorded which). It is not recorded whose cells these are; they may come from a transplant donor. The sample was blood, either unsorted or a sorted T cell fraction (not recorded which).

CDR3 sequence: CASSLARDHSYEQYF. DNA for the CDR3: TGCGCCAGCAGCTTGGCCAGGGACCACTCCTACGAGCAGTACTTC. The rearrangement uses TRBV5-1 and TRBJ2-7; D possibly matches TRBD1 or TRBD2 (5 bases each). The germline CDR1 and CDR2 sequences are SGHRS and YFSETQ. The length of the CDR3 is 15 residues. Trimming took off 0 bases at V and 0 bases at J, with 10 bases between the two ends.